These T cell receptor beta chains were read from a single sample in a study of T cells in localized non-small cell lung cancer. Sequenced by immunoSEQ multiplex PCR; TCRdb stores in-frame clones only, minus some. The data show 13,000 or so clones, roughly 84% seen once. Sequences were derived from peripheral blood, sampled before any cancer treatment. Source of these receptors: a male donor aged 60 or over with stage I squamous cell lung carcinoma. Each CDR3 is given with its conserved first and last residue. Fields, in order: clone size, V gene, J gene, D gene, CDR3 DNA, CDR3 protein. A D gene is named only where the DNA matches it firmly. A row's size may be missing; if present it is once, few, many or a size class.

>NA|TRBV6-4|TRBJ1-1|NA
TGTGCCAGTCGTGAGGGCTTCCAGGCTTTCTTT
CASREGFQAFF
>NA|TRBV4-1|TRBJ2-7|NA
TGCGCCAGCAGCCCTTCAACAGGATCGAGCTCCTACGAGCAGTACTTC
CASSPSTGSSSYEQYF
>NA|TRBV7-9|TRBJ2-7|NA
TGTGCCAGCAGCTTTCCTGGGAGCTACGAGCAGTACTTC
CASSFPGSYEQYF
>NA|TRBV20-1|TRBJ2-5|TRBD1
TGCAGTGCGGGCAGGGGGGAGACCCAGTACTTC
CSAGRGETQYF
>NA|TRBV19|TRBJ2-1|NA
TGTGCCAGTAGTATATATTCGTATCGAGAAGAGCAGTTCTTC
CASSIYSYREEQFF
>NA|TRBV5-1|TRBJ2-1|TRBD2
TGCGCCAGCAACTTAGCGGGAGTAGATGAGCAGTTCTTC
CASNLAGVDEQFF
>NA|TRBV7-9|TRBJ1-1|NA
TGTGCCAGCAGCTTGAGAGGGAACACTGAAGCTTTCTTT
CASSLRGNTEAFF
>large|TRBV10-3|TRBJ2-4|TRBD1
TGTGCCATCAAACCGGGACAGGGAGAACTAGCCAAAAACATTCAGTACTTC
CAIKPGQGELAKNIQYF
>NA|TRBV5-1|TRBJ2-2|NA
TGCGCCAGCAGCTTGGCGGCGAACACCGGGGAGCTGTTTTTT
CASSLAANTGELFF
>once|TRBV5-1|TRBJ2-1|TRBD1
TGCGCCAGCAGCCCAAACACCGGGACAGGGGACGATGAGCAGTTCTTC
CASSPNTGTGDDEQFF
>NA|TRBV5-1|TRBJ2-1|NA
TGCGCCAGCAGCTTACAAGGGCCCGGTGAGGGTGAGCAGTTCTTC
CASSLQGPGEGEQFF
>NA|TRBV28|TRBJ2-5|NA
TGTGCCAGCAGTTTATCAGGGATGGAGACCCAGTACTTC
CASSLSGMETQYF
>once|TRBV7-2|TRBJ2-2|NA
TGTGCCAGCACCCCTGCGAACACCGGGGAGCTGTTTTTT
CASTPANTGELFF
>NA|TRBV10-3|TRBJ2-7|NA
TGTGCCATCAGTGCCATGGGACGCTCGGGCTCCTACGAGCAGTACTTC
CAISAMGRSGSYEQYF
>NA|TRBV28|TRBJ2-7|NA
TGTGCCAGCAGTTTATCTCCCGGACAGTCCTACGAGCAGTACTTC
CASSLSPGQSYEQYF
>NA|TRBV19|TRBJ2-3|NA
TGTGCCAGTAGTATAAGCGGACCGGGGACTCGACCGACGCAGTATTTT
CASSISGPGTRPTQYF
>NA|TRBV5-6|TRBJ1-2|NA
TGTGCCAGCAGCTTGTTCCAGGGGAGTTCATCGGGCTACACCTTC
CASSLFQGSSSGYTF
>once|TRBV6-5|TRBJ1-6|NA
TGTGCCAGCAGTCCGGTCTTGGGGAATTCACCCCTCCACTTT
CASSPVLGNSPLHF
>NA|TRBV30|TRBJ1-2|NA
TGTGCCTGGAGTGCACTCAAGTGGGCGTTTTGGGGCTACACCTTC
CAWSALKWAFWGYTF
>NA|TRBV10-3|TRBJ2-2|NA
TGTGCCATCAGTGACCCACAACGGGACACCGGGGAGCTGTTTTTT
CAISDPQRDTGELFF
>NA|TRBV18|TRBJ2-1|TRBD1
TGTGCCAGCTCACCACCGACAGGGGGAACCTACAATGAGCAGTTCTTC
CASSPPTGGTYNEQFF
>NA|TRBV5-4|TRBJ1-1|NA
TGTGCCAGCAGCTTGGTTAACACTGAAGCTTTCTTT
CASSLVNTEAFF
>NA|TRBV19|TRBJ2-5|TRBD2
TGTGCCAGTGGCGGGAGCGTTCAAGAGACCCAGTACTTC
CASGGSVQETQYF
>NA|TRBV7-3|TRBJ2-1|NA
TGTGCCAGCAGCTTCCTGACAGGAGGCTCCTACAATGAGCAGTTCTTC
CASSFLTGGSYNEQFF
>NA|TRBV4-1|TRBJ2-1|TRBD2
TGCGCCAGCAGCCACAAAAATGGACTAGCGGGTAACAATGAGCAGTTCTTC
CASSHKNGLAGNNEQFF
>NA|TRBV2|TRBJ2-1|TRBD2
TGTGCCAGCAGTCAACTAGCGGGAGCCCACAATGAGCAGTTCTTC
CASSQLAGAHNEQFF
>NA|TRBV2|TRBJ2-2|TRBD1
TGTGCCAGCAGCGGGGACAGCGGGGAGCTGTTTTTT
CASSGDSGELFF
>NA|TRBV2|TRBJ2-5|NA
TGTGCCAGCAGTCTTACCGGGACCCAAGAGACCCAGTACTTC
CASSLTGTQETQYF
>NA|TRBV18|TRBJ2-7|NA
TGTGCCAGCTCACCAGCTGGGAACAGCGCGTACGAGCAGTACTTC
CASSPAGNSAYEQYF
>NA|TRBV27|TRBJ2-6|NA
TGTGCCAGCACCCCCGGCAGTTCTGGGGCCAACGTCCTGACTTTC
CASTPGSSGANVLTF
>NA|TRBV18|TRBJ2-2|TRBD2
TGTGCCAGCTCAAGGACTAGCGGGATGAACACCGGGGAGCTGTTTTTT
CASSRTSGMNTGELFF